The TCR beta chain under discussion was sequenced for a study of T cells in Graves' hyperthyroidism and ophthalmopathy. Study-wide findings and caveats: The model identified upcoming ophthalmopathy a median about 6.5 months ahead of onset.

The TCR beta CDR3 regions underwent amplification using RNA transcripts as the source. In the first-round RT-PCR of the TCR CDR3, the HTBI primer set was used. Each CDR3 protein gets one entry after TCRdb re-called the multiplex PCR reads with MiXCR. The sample consists of 600,000 to 900,000 distinct CDR3 sequences, about a sixth of them appearing once. Patients between 18 and 65 years old had hyperthyroidism, newly diagnosed and lasting under 2 months. Uncontrolled infection, other autoimmune disease, pregnancy or lactation excluded patients. The CDR3 sequence is 15 residues long. The germline V and J ends were trimmed by 2 bases and 0 bases, with 10 bases remaining between them. Germline values: CDR1 MNHEY, CDR2 SVGEGT. Points on this clonotype: The target antigen is unknown.

This chain connects TRBV6-2 or TRBV6-3 to TRBJ1-1; D ambiguous. The sequencing sample was made of blood. This TCR derives from a young man with Graves' hyperthyroidism. The CDR3 nucleotides are TGTGCCAGCAGTTACCGGGAGATCATGAACACTGAAGCTTTCTTT. Protein product: CASSYREIMNTEAFF.